Each of the 3 T cell receptor beta chains below was sequenced from the same sample in a study of blood T cell repertoires in COVID-19. Repertoires were generated with immunoSEQ multiplex PCR, while TCRdb's copy carries only in-frame clones and drops some. The data hold 200,000 to 250,000 clones, with around four fifths observed a single time. Sequencing was carried out using peripheral blood. These receptors all stem from a woman between 55 and 75 years old who had recovered from COVID-19.

The V call is TRBV5-4, the J call TRBJ1-5, with D possibly matching TRBD1 (5 bases). Germline V gene lookup returns CDR1 SGHNT and CDR2 YYREEE (reference sequence). This CDR3 is built from 15 residues. Trimming cost V 2 bases and J 3 bases, with 12 bases left between them. In nucleotides, the CDR3 is TGTGCCAGCAGCTTCGGGGGAATGACCAATCAGCCCCAGCATTTT. Amino acids: CASSFGGMTNQPQHF.

The chain is built from TRBV7-3 and TRBJ2-3, with D perhaps TRBD2 (7 bases). Germline CDR1 SGHTA, CDR2 FQGTGA. Trimming removed 1 base from V and 4 bases from J, with 9 bases in between. CDR3 length equals 14 residues. The CDR3 region has the DNA TGTGCCAGCAGCTTAATCGGGGGGCCAGATACGCAGTATTTT. This codes for CASSLIGGPDTQYF.

J is TRBJ1-1 and V is TRBV6-5, with D perhaps TRBD1 (6 bases). The V and J ends lost 7 bases and 3 bases respectively, with 9 bases between them. This CDR3 has 12 amino acids. The germline gives CDR1 MNHEY, CDR2 SVGAGI. The CDR3 region has the DNA TGTGCCAGCATACAGGGAGACACTGAAGCTTTCTTT. Residues: CASIQGDTEAFF.